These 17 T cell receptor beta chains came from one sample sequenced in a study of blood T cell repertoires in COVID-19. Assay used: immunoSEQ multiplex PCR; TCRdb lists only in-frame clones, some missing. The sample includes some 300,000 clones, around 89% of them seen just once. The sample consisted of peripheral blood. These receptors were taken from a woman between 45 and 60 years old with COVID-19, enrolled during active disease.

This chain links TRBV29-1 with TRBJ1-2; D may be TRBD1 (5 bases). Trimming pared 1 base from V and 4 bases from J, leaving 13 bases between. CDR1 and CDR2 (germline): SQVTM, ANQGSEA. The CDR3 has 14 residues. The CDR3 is CSVEVGGSSYGYTF. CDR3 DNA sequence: TGCAGCGTTGAAGTGGGGGGTTCTAGCTATGGCTACACCTTC.

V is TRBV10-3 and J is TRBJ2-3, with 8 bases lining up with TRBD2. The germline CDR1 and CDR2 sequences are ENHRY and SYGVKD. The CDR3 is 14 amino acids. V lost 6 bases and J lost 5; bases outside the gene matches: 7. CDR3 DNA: TGTGCCATCAGCTCGGGAGGGCCAGTAGATACGCAGTATTTT. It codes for CAISSGGPVDTQYF.

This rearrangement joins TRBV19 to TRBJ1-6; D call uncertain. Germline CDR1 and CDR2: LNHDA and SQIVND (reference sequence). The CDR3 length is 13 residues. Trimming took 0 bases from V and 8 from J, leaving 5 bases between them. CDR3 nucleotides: TGTGCCAGTAGTATAGACGGAGATTCACCCCTCCACTTT. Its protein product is CASSIDGDSPLHF. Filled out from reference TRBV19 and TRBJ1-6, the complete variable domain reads DGGITQSPKYLFRKEGQNVTLSCEQNLNHDAMYWYRQDPGQGLRLIYYSQIVNDFQKGDIAEGYSVSREKKESFPLTVTSAQKNPTAFYLCASSIDGDSPLHFGNGTRLTVT.

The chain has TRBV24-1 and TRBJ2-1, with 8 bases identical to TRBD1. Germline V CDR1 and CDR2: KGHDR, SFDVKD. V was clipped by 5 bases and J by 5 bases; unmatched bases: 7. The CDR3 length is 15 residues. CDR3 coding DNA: TGTGCCACCAGTGTCCGGGGACAGGTAAACAATGAGCAGTTCTTC. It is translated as CATSVRGQVNNEQFF.

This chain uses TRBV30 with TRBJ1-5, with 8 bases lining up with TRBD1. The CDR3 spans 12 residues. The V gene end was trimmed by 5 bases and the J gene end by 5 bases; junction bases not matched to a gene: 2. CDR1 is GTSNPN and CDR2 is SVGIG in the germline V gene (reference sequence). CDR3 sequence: CAWSQGDQPQHF. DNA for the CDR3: TGTGCCTGGTCACAGGGGGATCAGCCCCAGCATTTT.

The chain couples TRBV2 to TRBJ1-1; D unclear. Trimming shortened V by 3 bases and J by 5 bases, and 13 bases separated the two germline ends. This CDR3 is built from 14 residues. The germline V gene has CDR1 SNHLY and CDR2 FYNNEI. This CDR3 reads CASSEAGFGTEAFF. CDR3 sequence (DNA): TGTGCCAGCAGTGAGGCAGGTTTTGGTACTGAAGCTTTCTTT.

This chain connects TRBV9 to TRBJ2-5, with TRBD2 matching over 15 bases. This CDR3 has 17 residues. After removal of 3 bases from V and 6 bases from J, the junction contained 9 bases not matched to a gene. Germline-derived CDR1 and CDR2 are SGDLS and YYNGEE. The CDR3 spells CASSEGLAGGPTKTQYF. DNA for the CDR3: TGTGCCAGCAGCGAGGGACTAGCGGGAGGTCCCACAAAGACCCAGTACTTC.

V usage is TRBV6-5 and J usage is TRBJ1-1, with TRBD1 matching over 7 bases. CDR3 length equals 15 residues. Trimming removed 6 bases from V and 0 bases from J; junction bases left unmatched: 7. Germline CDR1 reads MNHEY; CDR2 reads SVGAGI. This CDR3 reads CASRQGHGMNTEAFF. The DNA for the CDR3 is TGTGCCAGCAGACAGGGGCACGGGATGAACACTGAAGCTTTCTTT.

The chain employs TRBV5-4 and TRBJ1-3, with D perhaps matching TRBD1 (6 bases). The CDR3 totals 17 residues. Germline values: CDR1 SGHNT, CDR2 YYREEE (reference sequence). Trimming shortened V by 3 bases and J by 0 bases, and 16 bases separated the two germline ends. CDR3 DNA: TGTGCCAGCAGCTACCGGGCCACAGGGACCTCTGGAAACACCATATATTTT. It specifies CASSYRATGTSGNTIYF.

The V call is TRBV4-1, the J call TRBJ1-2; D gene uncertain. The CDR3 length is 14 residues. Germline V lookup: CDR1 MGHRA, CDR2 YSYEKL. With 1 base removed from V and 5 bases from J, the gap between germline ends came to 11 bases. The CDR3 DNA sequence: TGCGCCAGCAGCCAAGGTTCAGCGCCTTATGGCTACACCTTC. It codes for CASSQGSAPYGYTF.

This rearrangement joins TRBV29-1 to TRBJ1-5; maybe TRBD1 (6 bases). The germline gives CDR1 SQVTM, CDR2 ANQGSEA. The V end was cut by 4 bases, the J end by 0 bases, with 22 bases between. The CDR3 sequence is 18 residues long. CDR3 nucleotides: TGCAGCGTTGGGTTCGCGGACAGCGAACCCTATAGCAATCAGCCCCAGCATTTT. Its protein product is CSVGFADSEPYSNQPQHF.

The CDR3 protein is CAFRDSLNYGYTF. The CDR3 nucleotides read TGTGCCTTCCGGGACAGCCTCAACTATGGCTACACCTTC. This chain uses TRBV30 with TRBJ1-2, with TRBD1 matching 7 bases. After removal of 7 bases from V and 2 bases from J, the junction contained 7 bases not matched to a gene. Germline CDR1 and CDR2: GTSNPN and SVGIG (reference sequence). The CDR3 spans 13 residues.

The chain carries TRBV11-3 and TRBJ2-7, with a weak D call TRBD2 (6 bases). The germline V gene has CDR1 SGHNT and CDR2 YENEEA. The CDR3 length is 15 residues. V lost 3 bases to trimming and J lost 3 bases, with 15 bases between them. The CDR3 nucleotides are TGTGCCAGCAGCTTCGGAGGGACGCATCACTACGAGCAGTACTTC. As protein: CASSFGGTHHYEQYF.

CDR3 in DNA: TGTGCCTGCCAGGCAACTAATGAAAAACTGTTTTTT. Its protein is CACQATNEKLFF. The chain combines TRBV30 with TRBJ1-4; D unclear. The germline V gene encodes CDR1 GTSNPN and CDR2 SVGIG (reference sequence). V gave up 6 bases and J gave up 0 bases, with 5 bases separating them. This CDR3 region has 12 residues.

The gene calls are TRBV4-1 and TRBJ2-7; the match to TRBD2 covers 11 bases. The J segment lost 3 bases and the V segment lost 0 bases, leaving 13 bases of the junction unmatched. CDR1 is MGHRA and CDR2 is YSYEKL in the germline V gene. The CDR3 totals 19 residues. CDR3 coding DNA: TGCGCCAGCAGCCAAGATTCCGAAGTAGCGGGAGGGGACCGCTACGAGCAGTACTTC. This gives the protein CASSQDSEVAGGDRYEQYF.

This CDR3 is CASSVVGTGLDGNTIYF. CDR3 nucleotides: TGTGCCAGCAGCGTAGTAGGGACAGGATTGGATGGAAACACCATATATTTT. The chain is built from TRBV9 and TRBJ1-3, with 8 bases fitting TRBD1. The V and J ends lost 0 bases and 3 bases, in that order; junction bases with no gene match: 8. The CDR3 covers 17 residues. CDR1 SGDLS and CDR2 YYNGEE come from the germline V gene. Using reference TRBV9 and TRBJ1-3 for the parts outside the CDR3, the full variable domain is DSGVTQTPKHLITATGQRVTLRCSPRSGDLSVYWYQQSLDQGLQFLIQYYNGEERAKGNILERFSAQQFPDLHSELNLSSLELGDSALYFCASSVVGTGLDGNTIYFGEGSWLTVV.

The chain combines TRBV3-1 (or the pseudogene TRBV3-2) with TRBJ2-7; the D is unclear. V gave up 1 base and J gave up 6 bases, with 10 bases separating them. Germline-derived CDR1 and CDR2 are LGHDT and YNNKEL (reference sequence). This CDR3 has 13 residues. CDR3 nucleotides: TGTGCCAGCAGCCAAGGGTGGCCGGGCGAGCAGTACTTC. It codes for CASSQGWPGEQYF.